A single sample gave rise to the 14 T cell receptor beta chains below, sequenced in a study of breast tumors, draining lymph nodes, adjacent tissues. TCRdb called the multiplex PCR reads again in MiXCR, with one record for every CDR3 protein. The sample has over 130,000 distinct CDR3 sequences, over 25% seen once; the top ten hold approximately 2.2%. The lymph nodes were axillary draining lymph nodes from breast cancer patients. Input material: axillary lymph node tissue. These receptor sequences come from a female donor with breast cancer. Some clones in this sample may be carry-over from other donors' samples.

The V call is TRBV6-1, the J call TRBJ2-4; tentatively, D is TRBD1 (5 bases). CDR1 is MNHNS, CDR2 SASEGT, per germline. Trimming shortened V by 7 bases and J by 0 bases, and 16 bases separated the two germline ends. CDR3 length equals 16 residues. CDR3 sequence reads: CASTQQAELAKNIQYF. The CDR3 nucleotides are TGTGCCAGCACCCAACAGGCAGAACTAGCCAAAAACATTCAGTACTTC.

The rearrangement uses TRBV28 and TRBJ1-2; possible D gene TRBD1, 6 bases. The germline V gene has CDR1 MDHEN and CDR2 SYDVKM. The length of the CDR3 is 14 residues. Trimming pared 5 bases from V and 4 bases from J, leaving 14 bases between. CDR3 in DNA: TGTGCCAGCAGTCGTACAGGGATTTCCTATGGCTACACCTTC. This sequence encodes CASSRTGISYGYTF.

The chain couples TRBV6-1 to TRBJ2-1; no reliable D call. V lost 6 bases, J lost 6 bases, and 24 bases lay in between. This CDR3 comprises 17 residues. The germline V gene encodes CDR1 MNHNS and CDR2 SASEGT. CDR3 amino acids: CASSQGWAGEYPNEQFF. CDR3 sequence (DNA): TGTGCCAGCAGCCAAGGTTGGGCAGGAGAGTATCCCAATGAGCAGTTCTTC.

This clonotype was observed at least ten times. The genes are TRBV9 and TRBJ1-2, with 7 bases aligning to TRBD1. V shed 0 bases and J 7 bases; nucleotides not matched to a gene: 3. There are 13 residues in the CDR3. CDR1 is SGDLS, CDR2 YYNGEE, per germline. Here the CDR3 reads CASSVGGQAGYTF. DNA of the CDR3: TGTGCCAGCAGCGTAGGTGGACAGGCTGGCTACACCTTC. Complete variable domain (other parts from reference TRBV9 and TRBJ1-2): DSGVTQTPKHLITATGQRVTLRCSPRSGDLSVYWYQQSLDQGLQFLIQYYNGEERAKGNILERFSAQQFPDLHSELNLSSLELGDSALYFCASSVGGQAGYTFGSGTRLTVV.

The chain uses TRBV7-6 and TRBJ2-7; TRBD1 agrees at 11 bases. The J segment lost 6 bases and the V segment lost 5 bases, leaving 9 bases of the junction unmatched. This CDR3 has 15 residues. CDR1 SGHVS and CDR2 FNYEAQ come from the germline V gene. The CDR3 sequence: CASSPLGQGGREQYF. The CDR3 bases are TGTGCCAGCAGCCCGTTGGGACAGGGGGGACGCGAGCAGTACTTC.

Here the CDR3 reads CASSQEGLVTVNGQFF. In DNA, the CDR3 is TGCGCCAGCAGCCAAGAGGGACTAGTGACTGTCAACGGGCAGTTCTTC. V and J are TRBV4-3 and TRBJ2-1; 8 bases match TRBD2. CDR3 length equals 16 residues. The ends lost 0 bases at V and 12 bases at J; junction bases unmatched: 13. Germline V lookup: CDR1 LGHNA, CDR2 YSLEER.

This clonotype was seen many times. The chain links TRBV20-1 to TRBJ2-4; D is tentatively TRBD1 or TRBD2 (6 bases each). The CDR3 sequence is 14 residues long. Trimming stripped 0 bases from V and 7 bases from J, with 13 bases between. The germline CDR1 and CDR2 sequences are DFQATT and SNEGSKA (reference sequence). The CDR3 region has the DNA TGCAGTGCTAGAGAGTATCCGGGGGCGAACATTCAGTACTTC. Its protein product is CSAREYPGANIQYF.

This clonotype was observed at least ten times. The chain couples TRBV20-1 to TRBJ2-7; D is unresolved. V gave up 3 bases and J gave up 2 bases, with 14 bases separating them. CDR3 length: 14 amino acids. Germline lookup yields CDR1 DFQATT and CDR2 SNEGSKA (reference sequence). In nucleotides, the CDR3 is TGCAGTGCTAGTTCCCTTACATTTCCCTACGAGCAGTACGTC. Its translation is CSASSLTFPYEQYV.

V usage is TRBV19 and J usage is TRBJ2-7, with no clear D. Trimming removed 6 bases at V and 3 bases at J, with 12 bases between. The germline CDR1 and CDR2 sequences are LNHDA and SQIVND (reference sequence). The CDR3 is 13 amino acids. The CDR3: CASSGRLGYEQYF. CDR3 DNA: TGTGCCAGTAGCGGACGCTTGGGCTACGAGCAGTACTTC.

The chain uses TRBV7-9 and TRBJ2-7; D is possibly TRBD2 (6 bases). This CDR3 contains 12 residues. Germline lookup yields CDR1 SEHNR and CDR2 FQNEAQ (reference sequence). V gave up 6 bases and J gave up 3 bases, with 9 bases separating them. CDR3 nucleotide sequence: TGTGCCAGCAGTCCGGACTACTACGAGCAGTACTTC. This gives the protein CASSPDYYEQYF.

As to this clonotype: The conserved phenylalanine or tryptophan is not found at the CDR3 terminus, so this likely reflects a read error. The V call is TRBV7-2, the J call TRBJ2-5, with D possibly matching TRBD1 (5 bases). Deletions cut 2 bases from V and 4 bases from J, with 11 bases between. Germline V gives CDR1 SGHTA, CDR2 FQGNSA. This CDR3 comprises 14 residues. The CDR3: CASSLSSRGETQYL. For the CDR3, the DNA is TGTGCCAGCAGCTTAAGTTCAAGGGGAGAGACCCAGTACCTC.

The chain carries TRBV2 and TRBJ1-4; D unclear. V dropped 7 bases and J dropped 0 bases, with 12 bases sitting between them. Germline values: CDR1 SNHLY, CDR2 FYNNEI. CDR3 length: 15 amino acids. The CDR3 bases are TGTGCCAGCAAGTCGACACCCGCAACTAATGAAAAACTGTTTTTT. It translates to CASKSTPATNEKLFF. The full variable domain, completed using reference TRBV2 and TRBJ1-4, is EPEVTQTPSHQVTQMGQEVILRCVPISNHLYFYWYRQILGQKVEFLVSFYNNEISEKSEIFDDQFSVERPDGSNFTLKIRSTKLEDSAMYFCASKSTPATNEKLFFGSGTQLSVL.

This clonotype was observed at least ten times. Germline is not matched at one junction end, which may reflect a read error. This sequence joins TRBV25-1 and TRBJ1-4; 8 bases are a match to TRBD1. CDR1 is MGHDK, CDR2 SYGVNS, per germline. CDR3 length equals 13 residues. CDR3 nucleotide sequence: TGTGCCAGCAGACAGGGGGTTAATGAAAAACTGGTTTTT. Translated, it gives CASRQGVNEKLVF.

This clonotype has ten or more counts. A read error may explain this, as a much larger clone is one base away. The CDR3 does not end in the conserved phenylalanine or tryptophan, so this is likely a read error. The V and J genes are TRBV9 and TRBJ2-1; TRBD1 agrees at 7 bases. V lost 4 bases to trimming and J lost 7 bases; unmatched junction nucleotides: 5. The CDR3 spans 13 residues. From germline, CDR1 is SGDLS and CDR2 YYNGEE. The CDR3 region has the DNA TGTGCCAGCAGCAAGACAGGGTGGAATGAGCAGTTCTCC. Translation: CASSKTGWNEQFS.